The next 18 T cell receptor beta chains were all read from a single sample in a study of cytomegalovirus exposure and HLA in healthy donors. PCR amplification relied on 60 Vbeta primers (plus 13 Jbeta primers). Clones were sequenced by immunoSEQ multiplex PCR, and TCRdb holds only the in-frame ones, with some missing. The table shows 90,000 to 150,000 clones, with approximately 80% occurring only once. Specimen: PBMCs. These receptors all come from a man aged 18 to 35 in good health and CMV-seropositive.

The chain carries TRBV18 and TRBJ2-4; 15 nucleotides match TRBD2. V dropped 5 bases and J dropped 0; count of bases not matched to a gene: 8. The germline CDR1 and CDR2 sequences are KGHSH and LQKENI. The CDR3 spans 19 residues. The CDR3: CASSDGTSGRFIAKNIQYF. The CDR3 DNA follows: TGTGCCAGCTCAGACGGGACTAGCGGGAGGTTTATAGCCAAAAACATTCAGTACTTC.

V usage is TRBV5-1 and J usage is TRBJ2-7, with TRBD1 matching 9 bases. Losses at the gene ends were 2 bases for V and 5 bases for J; bases not matched to a gene: 8. Germline CDR1 SGHRS, CDR2 YFSETQ. This CDR3 contains 15 residues. Here the CDR3 reads CASSFYGQGIDEQYF. CDR3 bases: TGCGCCAGCAGCTTCTATGGACAGGGGATCGACGAGCAGTACTTC.

This clone was seen a handful of times. J is TRBJ2-4 and V is TRBV27; 9 nucleotides line up with TRBD1. Trimming removed 3 bases from V and 7 bases from J; junction bases left unmatched: 7. The CDR3 covers 15 residues. Germline-derived CDR1 and CDR2 are MNHEY and SMNVEV (reference sequence). Here the CDR3 reads CASSLATGGRNIQYF. The CDR3 bases are TGTGCCAGCAGTTTGGCGACAGGGGGGCGGAACATTCAGTACTTC.

The chain couples TRBV7-9 to TRBJ1-2; a possible D gene is TRBD1 (5 bases). The V gene's germline CDR1 is SEHNR and CDR2 FQNEAQ (reference sequence). The CDR3 spans 13 residues. The ends were cut back, 1 base at V and 4 bases at J, with 7 bases in the middle. CDR3 residues: CASSLEGVYGYTF. CDR3 bases: TGTGCCAGCAGCTTAGAAGGGGTCTATGGCTACACCTTC.

This clone was observed a few times. V and J are TRBV10-1 and TRBJ2-2, with D tentatively TRBD1 (5 bases). Germline V gene sequence: CDR1 WNHNN, CDR2 SYGVQD (reference sequence). V dropped 3 bases and J dropped 3 bases, with 5 bases sitting between them. This CDR3 is 13 amino acids long. CDR3 nucleotides: TGCGCCAGCAGTGACAGGGACACCGGGGAGCTGTTTTTT. This codes for CASSDRDTGELFF.

J is TRBJ1-4 and V is TRBV2; D ambiguous. The CDR3 is made up of 13 amino acids. The V gene's germline CDR1 is SNHLY and CDR2 FYNNEI. Trimming removed 4 bases from V and 8 bases from J, with 11 bases in between. CDR3 nucleotide sequence: TGTGCCAGCAGTGTAGGGCAGCGGGAAAAACTGTTTTTT. Protein product: CASSVGQREKLFF. The full variable domain, in which reference TRBV2 and TRBJ1-4 provide the parts outside the CDR3, is EPEVTQTPSHQVTQMGQEVILRCVPISNHLYFYWYRQILGQKVEFLVSFYNNEISEKSEIFDDQFSVERPDGSNFTLKIRSTKLEDSAMYFCASSVGQREKLFFGSGTQLSVL.

The gene calls are TRBV14 and TRBJ2-7; D may be TRBD2 (7 bases). Trimming left V 0 bases short and J 4 bases short, with 16 bases between. CDR3 length: 16 residues. Germline loops: CDR1 SGHDN, CDR2 FVKESK. In nucleotides, the CDR3 is TGTGCCAGCAGCCAAGAAATGGAGGGGGGGTTTTACGAGCAGTACTTC. Translating gives CASSQEMEGGFYEQYF.

The chain uses TRBV27 and TRBJ2-5; D is perhaps TRBD2 (5 bases). The tail of the sequence fits TRBJ2-7 better, so the J call may be wrong. CDR3 length: 16 amino acids. Germline V gene lookup returns CDR1 MNHEY and CDR2 SMNVEV (reference sequence). The CDR3 nucleotides are TGTGCCAGCAGTTCGCGGACTCCCCTCGAGGGCTACGAGCAGTACTTC. Its protein product is CASSSRTPLEGYEQYF.

The chain links TRBV9 to TRBJ2-5; TRBD2 might be the D (5 bases). V lost 0 bases and J lost 2, with 11 bases in between. Germline lookup yields CDR1 SGDLS and CDR2 YYNGEE. This CDR3 is built from 15 residues. CDR3 in DNA: TGTGCCAGCAGCGTAGAAGGCAGCGGACAAGAGACCCAGTACTTC. Translated: CASSVEGSGQETQYF.

This chain uses TRBV4-1 with TRBJ1-1, with D hard to call. Germline CDR1 and CDR2: MGHRA and YSYEKL. The CDR3 covers 12 residues. The V end lost 4 bases, the J end lost 5 bases, and 8 bases lay between the germline ends. The CDR3 is CASSPGWTEAFF. In DNA, the CDR3 is TGCGCCAGCAGCCCCGGGTGGACTGAAGCTTTCTTT.

The J gene is TRBJ2-3, the V gene TRBV7-6; D may be TRBD2 (5 bases). V lost 5 bases to trimming and J lost 6 bases, with 12 bases between them. Germline V CDR1 and CDR2: SGHVS, FNYEAQ. The CDR3 has 13 residues. The CDR3 is CASSPHPGDTQYF. CDR3 in DNA: TGTGCCAGCAGCCCCCACCCGGGGGATACGCAGTATTTT.

The chain links TRBV30 to TRBJ1-5; D unresolved. The CDR3 extends over 14 amino acids. Trimming shortened V by 2 bases and J by 0 bases, and 8 bases separated the two germline ends. Germline CDR1 GTSNPN, CDR2 SVGIG (reference sequence). The CDR3 spells CAWSKAYSNQPQHF. The CDR3 nucleotides read TGTGCCTGGAGTAAAGCGTATAGCAATCAGCCCCAGCATTTT. Full variable domain (remainder filled in from reference TRBV30 and TRBJ1-5): SQTIHQWPATLVQPVGSPLSLECTVEGTSNPNLYWYRQAAGRGLQLLFYSVGIGQISSEVPQNLSASRPQDRQFILSSKKLLLSDSGFYLCAWSKAYSNQPQHFGDGTRLSIL.

About this clone itself: Other DNA sequences in the sample encode the same CDR3. The V gene is TRBV7-6, the J gene TRBJ1-4; D possibly corresponds to TRBD1 (6 bases). CDR1 is SGHVS and CDR2 is FNYEAQ in the germline V gene. The CDR3 is made up of 15 amino acids. Trimming stripped 5 bases from V and 7 bases from J, with 17 bases between. CDR3 DNA: TGTGCCAGCAGCCCACACAGGGATGTAGGTGAAAAACTGTTTTTT. It specifies CASSPHRDVGEKLFF. The full variable domain, rest sourced from reference TRBV7-6 and TRBJ1-4, is GAGVSQSPRYKVTKRGQDVALRCDPISGHVSLYWYRQALGQGPEFLTYFNYEAQQDKSGLPNDRFSAERPEGSISTLTIQRTEQRDSAMYRCASSPHRDVGEKLFFGSGTQLSVL.

The V call is TRBV2, the J call TRBJ1-2, with D unclear. There are 14 residues in the CDR3. Trimming pared 3 bases from V and 3 bases from J, leaving 11 bases between. CDR1 and CDR2 from the germline V gene are SNHLY and FYNNEI. CDR3 bases: TGTGCCAGCAGTGAGGGCAACCGCTACTATGGCTACACCTTC. Its protein is CASSEGNRYYGYTF.

As for this clone: A junction boundary mismatches the germline segment, possibly from a read error. The sample holds other DNA sequences that translate to the same CDR3. The rearrangement links TRBV11-2 to TRBJ2-2; D gene uncertain. Germline V CDR1 and CDR2: SGHAT, FQNNGV. CDR3 size: 14 residues. The CDR3 reads CASSLERVAGELFF. The CDR3 nucleotides are TGTGCCAGCAGCCTAGAACGGGTGGCCGGGGAGCTGTTTTTT.

The J gene is TRBJ1-2, the V gene TRBV7-9, with D uncertain. Germline V gene lookup returns CDR1 SEHNR and CDR2 FQNEAQ (reference sequence). V lost 1 base to trimming and J lost 8 bases, with 8 bases between them. There are 12 residues in the CDR3. CDR3 protein: CASSLEEAGYTF. CDR3 bases: TGTGCCAGCAGCTTAGAAGAGGCGGGCTACACCTTC.

The rearrangement joins TRBV11-1 to TRBJ2-7, with a possible D match to TRBD2 (6 bases). Trimming left V 5 bases short and J 3 bases short, with 17 bases between. This CDR3 spans 15 amino acids. CDR1 is SGHAT, CDR2 FQDESV, per germline (reference sequence). The DNA of the CDR3 is TGTGCCAGCAGCCCCCGCGGGATCGGTAACTACGAGCAGTACTTC. Residues: CASSPRGIGNYEQYF.

The genes are TRBV4-1 and TRBJ2-5; 8 bases fit TRBD1. This CDR3 comprises 16 residues. The V gene end was trimmed by 4 bases and the J gene end by 3 bases; junction bases not matched to a gene: 10. The germline V gene encodes CDR1 MGHRA and CDR2 YSYEKL. The CDR3 DNA is TGCGCCAGCAGCCCAACCATGACAGGGGCTAAAGAGACCCAGTACTTC. Amino acids: CASSPTMTGAKETQYF.